Listed below are T cell receptor beta chains from one sample, sequenced in a study of post-analysis software for immune sequencing data. TCRdb analysed the PCR reads with MiXCR anew, one entry per CDR3 protein. The repertoire consists of over 300,000 distinct CDR3 sequences, with roughly 30% occurring once and the leading ten covering 13%. Material for sequencing was blood. These receptors were collected from a girl aged 5-17 years with multiple sclerosis. The CDR3 runs from the conserved cysteine through the conserved F or W. Fields, in order: CDR3 length, J gene, V gene, CDR3 protein.

>15|TRBJ2-3|TRBV6-5
CASSPRGGVADTQYF
>16|TRBJ2-7|TRBV12-3/TRBV12-4
CASSLGGGTGAYEQYF
>15|TRBJ2-7|TRBV4-1
CASSHPGPGHYEQYF
>14|TRBJ1-2|TRBV7-2
CASIPVRSNYGYTF
>13|TRBJ2-1|TRBV7-2
CASSLAPADEQFF
>16|TRBJ2-3|TRBV6-5
CAATRVAGWTTDTQYF
>15|TRBJ2-3|TRBV5-1
CASSPGQRRTDTQYF
>14|TRBJ1-5|TRBV6-5
CASNPRVTNQPQHF
>16|TRBJ2-3|TRBV5-1
CASSLDPGAGTDTQYF
>13|TRBJ2-5|TRBV12-3/TRBV12-4
CASSFGVTETQYF
>12|TRBJ2-7|TRBV20-1
CSASDSSYEQYF
>16|TRBJ2-3|TRBV7-2
CASSLDGGTSTDTQYF
>14|TRBJ1-4|TRBV3-1
CASSYRQGGEKLFF
>15|TRBJ1-2|TRBV5-6
CASSPGGQNNYGYTF
>15|TRBJ1-1|TRBV2
CASSEAQGTGDEAFF
>17|TRBJ1-6|TRBV4-1
CASSQTGGYSYNSPLDF
>15|TRBJ1-2|TRBV27
CASSLQGEGAYGYTF
>13|TRBJ1-2|TRBV29-1
CSGGHREDYGYTF
>13|TRBJ1-2|TRBV6-5
CASSYSAARSYTF
>11|TRBJ1-2|TRBV29-1
CGVGPSGGYTF
>13|TRBJ2-7|TRBV15
CAAGTSGVYEQYF
>14|TRBJ2-7|TRBV29-1
CSVAKRGVTYEQYF